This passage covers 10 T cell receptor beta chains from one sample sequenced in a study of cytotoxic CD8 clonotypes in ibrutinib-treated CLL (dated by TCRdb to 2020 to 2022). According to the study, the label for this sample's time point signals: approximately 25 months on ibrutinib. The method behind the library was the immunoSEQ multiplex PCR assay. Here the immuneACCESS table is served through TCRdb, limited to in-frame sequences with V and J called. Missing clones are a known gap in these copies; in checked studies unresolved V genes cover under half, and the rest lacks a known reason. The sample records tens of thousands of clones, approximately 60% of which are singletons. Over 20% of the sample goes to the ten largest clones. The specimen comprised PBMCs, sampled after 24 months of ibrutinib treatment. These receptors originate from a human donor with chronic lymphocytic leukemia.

The CDR3 loop is CASSTGSQETQYF. CDR3 sequence (DNA): TGTGCCAGTTCCACTGGGAGTCAAGAGACCCAGTACTTC. This chain links TRBV19 with TRBJ2-5; tentative D call: TRBD2 (5 bases). CDR1 and CDR2 (germline): LNHDA, SQIVND (reference sequence). The length of the CDR3 is 13 residues. The V end was cut by 8 bases, the J end by 2 bases, with 12 bases between.

As DNA, the CDR3 is TGTGCCGGATGGGACAGAATCAACTATGGCTACACCTTC. As protein: CAGWDRINYGYTF. The chain is built from TRBV6-1 and TRBJ1-2; 7 bases match TRBD1. The CDR3 extends over 13 amino acids. Germline lookup yields CDR1 MNHNS and CDR2 SASEGT. Trimming at V came to 11 bases and at J to 2 bases, leaving 8 bases not matched to a gene.

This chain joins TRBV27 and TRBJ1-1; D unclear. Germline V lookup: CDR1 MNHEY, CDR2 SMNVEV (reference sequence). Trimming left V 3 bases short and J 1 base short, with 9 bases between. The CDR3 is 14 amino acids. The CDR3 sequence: CASSFTAGNTEAFF. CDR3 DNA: TGTGCCAGCAGTTTTACGGCCGGGAACACTGAAGCTTTCTTT.

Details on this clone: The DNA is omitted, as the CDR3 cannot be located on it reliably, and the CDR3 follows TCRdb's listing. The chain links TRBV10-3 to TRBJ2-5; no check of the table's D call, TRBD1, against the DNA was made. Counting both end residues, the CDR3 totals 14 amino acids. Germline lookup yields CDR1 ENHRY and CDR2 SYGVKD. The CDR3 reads CAISESRVGAGSYF.

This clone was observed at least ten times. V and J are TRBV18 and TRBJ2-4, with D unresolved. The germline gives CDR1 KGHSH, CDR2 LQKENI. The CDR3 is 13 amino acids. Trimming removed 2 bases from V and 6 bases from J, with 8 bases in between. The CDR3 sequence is CASSPGPRNIQYF. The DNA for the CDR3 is TGTGCCAGCTCACCAGGTCCGAGAAACATTCAGTACTTC. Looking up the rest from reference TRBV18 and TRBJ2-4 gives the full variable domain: NAGVMQNPRHLVRRRGQEARLRCSPMKGHSHVYWYRQLPEEGLKFMVYLQKENIIDESGMPKERFSAEFPKEGPSILRIQQVVRGDSAAYFCASSPGPRNIQYFGAGTRLSVL.

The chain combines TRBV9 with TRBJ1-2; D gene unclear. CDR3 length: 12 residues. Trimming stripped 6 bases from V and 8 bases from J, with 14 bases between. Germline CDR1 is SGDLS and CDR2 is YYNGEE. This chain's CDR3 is CASNPRVGGYTF. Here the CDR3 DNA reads TGTGCCAGCAACCCTAGGGTCGGGGGCTACACCTTC.

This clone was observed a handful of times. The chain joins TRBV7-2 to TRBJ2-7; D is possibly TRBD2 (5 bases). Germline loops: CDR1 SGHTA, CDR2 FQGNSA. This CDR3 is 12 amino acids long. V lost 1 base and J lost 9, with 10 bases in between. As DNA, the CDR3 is TGTGCCAGCAGCTTAGGTGGTGGGAGGCAGTACTTC. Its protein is CASSLGGGRQYF.

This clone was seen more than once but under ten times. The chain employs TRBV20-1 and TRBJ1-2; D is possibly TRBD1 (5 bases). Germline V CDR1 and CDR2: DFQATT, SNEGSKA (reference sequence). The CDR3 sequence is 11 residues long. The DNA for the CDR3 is TGCAGCCCCCCCAGGGTGGGTGGCTACACCTTC. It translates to CSPPRVGGYTF.

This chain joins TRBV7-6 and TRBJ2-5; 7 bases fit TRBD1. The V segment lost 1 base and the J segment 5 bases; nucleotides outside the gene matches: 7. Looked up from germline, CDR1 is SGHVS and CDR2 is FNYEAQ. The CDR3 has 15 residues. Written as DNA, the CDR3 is TGTGCCAGCAGCTTAGGTCAGGGGGTAGAGGAGACCCAGTACTTC. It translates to CASSLGQGVEETQYF.

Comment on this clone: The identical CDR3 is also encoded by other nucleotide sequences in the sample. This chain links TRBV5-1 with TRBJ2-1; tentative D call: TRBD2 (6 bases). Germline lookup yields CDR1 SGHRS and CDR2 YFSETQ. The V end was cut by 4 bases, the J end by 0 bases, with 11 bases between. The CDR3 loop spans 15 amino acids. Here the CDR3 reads CASSLGRSSYNEQFF. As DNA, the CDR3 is TGCGCCAGCAGCCTGGGGAGGAGCTCCTACAATGAGCAGTTCTTC.